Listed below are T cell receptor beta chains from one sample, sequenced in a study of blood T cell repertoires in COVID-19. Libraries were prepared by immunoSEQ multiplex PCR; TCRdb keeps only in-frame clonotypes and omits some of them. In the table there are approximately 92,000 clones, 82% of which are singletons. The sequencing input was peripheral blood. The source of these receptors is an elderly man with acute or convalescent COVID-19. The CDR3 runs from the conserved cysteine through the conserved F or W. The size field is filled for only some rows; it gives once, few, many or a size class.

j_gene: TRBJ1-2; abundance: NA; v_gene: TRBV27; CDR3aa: CASSLRGSGYGYTF
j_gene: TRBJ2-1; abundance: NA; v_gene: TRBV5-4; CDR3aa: CASSPASGSYNEQFF
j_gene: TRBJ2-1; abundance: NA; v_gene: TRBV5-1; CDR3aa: CATKGVGGLAGNEQFF
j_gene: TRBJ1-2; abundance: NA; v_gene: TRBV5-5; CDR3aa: CASTPPGTGGSGGYTF
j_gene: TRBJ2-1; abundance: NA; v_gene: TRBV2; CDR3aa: CASREATGTSGRDFF
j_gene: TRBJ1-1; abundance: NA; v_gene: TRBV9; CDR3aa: CASSAQGAYEAFF
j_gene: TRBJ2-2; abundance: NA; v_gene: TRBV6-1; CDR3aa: CASSDRGAGTGELFF
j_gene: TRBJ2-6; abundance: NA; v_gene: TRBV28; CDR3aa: CASGQGLTANVLTF
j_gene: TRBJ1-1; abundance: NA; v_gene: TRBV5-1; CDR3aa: CASSLEGVEAFF
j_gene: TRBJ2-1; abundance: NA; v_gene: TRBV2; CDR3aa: CASSPMTSGVEQFF
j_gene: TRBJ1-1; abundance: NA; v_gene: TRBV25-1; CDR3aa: CASSRQGIGNTEAFF
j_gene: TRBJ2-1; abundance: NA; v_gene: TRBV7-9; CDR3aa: CASSYVPGLAGGNEQFF
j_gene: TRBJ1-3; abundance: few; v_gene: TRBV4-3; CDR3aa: CASSQAPPGQGPGNTIYF